Shown below are 30 T cell receptor beta chains from a single sample sequenced in a study of OX40 agonist ivuxolimab in advanced cancers. The assay was immunoSEQ multiplex PCR, and TCRdb's table has in-frame clones only and misses some. The table lists some 45,000 clones, more than 75% of them singletons. Sequences were derived from CD4+ or CD8+ T cells sorted from blood, sampled in a trial of the OX40 agonist ivuxolimab. The source of these receptors is an adult with an advanced solid tumor such as melanoma, head and neck, liver or kidney cancer.

The chain uses TRBV7-3 and TRBJ1-1; D is uncertain. This CDR3 spans 17 amino acids. Trimming stripped 5 bases from V and 7 bases from J, with 26 bases between. Germline V CDR1 and CDR2: SGHTA, FQGTGA. The CDR3 here is CASSTTIQDTGRREAFF. The CDR3 DNA is TGTGCCAGCAGCACCACAATCCAAGACACCGGCAGACGTGAAGCTTTCTTT.

This chain uses TRBV28 with TRBJ2-7; D gene uncertain. The CDR3 is 13 amino acids. Germline V gene sequence: CDR1 MDHEN, CDR2 SYDVKM. V gave up 8 bases and J gave up 3 bases, with 14 bases separating them. The CDR3, as DNA: TGTGCCAGCTTACAAGGGTTGGGCTACGAGCAGTACTTC. The encoded protein is CASLQGLGYEQYF.

This clone was seen only once. In DNA form, the CDR3 reads TGTGCCAGCAGTGATACCGGGGAGCTGTTTTTT. Its translation is CASSDTGELFF. The chain carries TRBV6-4 and TRBJ2-2; D unclear. CDR3 length: 11 amino acids. In germline, CDR1 is MRHNA, CDR2 SNTAGT. Deletions cut 3 bases from V and 5 bases from J, with 1 base between.

In the case of this clone: Here the CDR3 omits its conserved ending phenylalanine or tryptophan, so a read error is the likely source. V and J are TRBV2 and TRBJ1-6, with D possibly being TRBD1 (5 bases). Trimming removed 3 bases from V and 14 bases from J, with 17 bases in between. This CDR3 has 14 residues. CDR1 and CDR2 (germline): SNHLY, FYNNEI. The CDR3 loop is CASSEGDLRWALHL. The CDR3 region has the DNA TGTGCCAGCAGTGAGGGGGATCTTAGATGGGCCCTCCACCTT.

V usage is TRBV6-5 and J usage is TRBJ2-5; 7 bases line up with TRBD1. The DNA end lines up better with TRBJ2-7; the J call may be wrong. CDR1 MNHEY and CDR2 SVGAGI come from the germline V gene. The CDR3 covers 14 residues. The CDR3 region is CASSYSGGNTEQYF. The CDR3 region has the DNA TGTGCCAGCAGTTACTCAGGGGGCAATACCGAGCAGTACTTC.

The chain has TRBV27 and TRBJ2-2; maybe TRBD1 (5 bases). The CDR3 runs to 16 residues. The germline CDR1 and CDR2 sequences are MNHEY and SMNVEV (reference sequence). Trimming removed 7 bases from V and 0 bases from J, with 15 bases in between. This chain's CDR3 is CASTFRTTANTGELFF. The DNA for the CDR3 is TGTGCCAGCACCTTTCGAACGACAGCGAACACCGGGGAGCTGTTTTTT.

The chain carries TRBV18 and TRBJ2-7; a possible D gene is TRBD1 (6 bases). The V gene's germline CDR1 is KGHSH and CDR2 LQKENI. The CDR3 sequence is 15 residues long. Trimming removed 4 bases from V and 6 bases from J, with 19 bases in between. The CDR3 sequence is CASSLPGQRVSEQYF. The CDR3 DNA sequence: TGTGCCAGCTCACTACCCGGACAGAGGGTTTCCGAGCAGTACTTC.

V gene TRBV13 combines with J gene TRBJ1-1, with 8 bases identical to TRBD1. V trimming: 4 bases; J trimming: 6 bases; junction bases outside the gene matches: 7. This CDR3 has 14 residues. The germline V gene has CDR1 PRHDT and CDR2 FYEKMQ (reference sequence). This CDR3 reads CASSYQTGGPEAFF. The CDR3, as DNA: TGTGCCAGCAGCTATCAAACAGGGGGACCTGAAGCTTTCTTT.

This chain links TRBV6-5 with TRBJ2-7; a possible D gene is TRBD1 (5 bases). The CDR3 has 16 residues. CDR1 MNHEY and CDR2 SVGAGI come from the germline V gene. With 0 bases removed from V and 1 base from J, the gap between germline ends came to 13 bases. Here the CDR3 DNA reads TGTGCCAGCAGTTACTCAGGCAGGGCGCTATCCTACGAGCAGTACTTC. Its protein product is CASSYSGRALSYEQYF.

This clone was seen a few times. This chain joins TRBV19 and TRBJ1-5; D gene ambiguous. This CDR3 is built from 11 residues. Trimming took off 5 bases at V and 7 bases at J, with 6 bases between the two ends. Germline CDR1 reads LNHDA; CDR2 reads SQIVND (reference sequence). CDR3 sequence: CASSHGQPQHF. In DNA, the CDR3 is TGTGCCAGTAGTCACGGGCAGCCCCAGCATTTT.

V usage is TRBV11-2 and J usage is TRBJ2-6; D uncertain. V lost 3 bases to trimming and J lost 2 bases, with 14 bases between them. The V gene's germline CDR1 is SGHAT and CDR2 FQNNGV. The CDR3 is made up of 17 amino acids. CDR3 bases: TGTGCCAGCAGCTTCGGAGCTTTAGGAACTGGGGCCAACGTCCTGACTTTC. It codes for CASSFGALGTGANVLTF.

The chain is built from TRBV6-5 and TRBJ2-2; D uncertain. This CDR3 has 13 amino acids. Per the germline V gene, CDR1 is MNHEY and CDR2 is SVGAGI. V shed 1 base and J shed 5 bases, with 5 bases lying between them. CDR3 nucleotides: TGTGCCAGCAGTTACTGGCGGACCGGGGAGCTGTTTTTT. Translation: CASSYWRTGELFF.

This chain uses TRBV4-3 with TRBJ1-2, with D maybe TRBD1 (5 bases). The V and J ends lost 0 bases and 4 bases respectively, with 12 bases between them. Germline V gene sequence: CDR1 LGHNA, CDR2 YSLEER. This CDR3 contains 15 residues. CDR3 protein: CASSQDPGPSYGYTF. CDR3 DNA: TGCGCCAGCAGCCAAGATCCAGGGCCTAGCTATGGCTACACCTTC.

The chain uses TRBV5-5 and TRBJ1-1, with 7 positions matching TRBD1. Germline V gives CDR1 SGHKS, CDR2 YYEKEE (reference sequence). The ends lost 4 bases at V and 5 bases at J; junction bases unmatched: 8. The CDR3 is made up of 14 amino acids. CDR3 in DNA: TGTGCCAGCAGCCCCGGCAGGGGGGTTACTGAAGCTTTCTTT. This codes for CASSPGRGVTEAFF.

In the case of this clone: Other DNA sequences of this sample code for an identical CDR3. The J gene is TRBJ1-2, the V gene TRBV20-1; the D is unclear. Per germline, CDR1 DFQATT and CDR2 SNEGSKA (reference sequence). V was shortened by 5 bases and J by 8 bases, with 6 bases between the two germline ends. The CDR3 length is 9 residues. The CDR3 coding sequence is TGCAGTGCTCTAGGGGGCTACACCTTC. Translation gives CSALGGYTF.

The J gene is TRBJ2-7, the V gene TRBV9; 7 nucleotides align to TRBD1. Germline lookup yields CDR1 SGDLS and CDR2 YYNGEE. With V trimmed by 4 bases and J by 13 bases, 8 bases remained unmatched. This CDR3 region has 11 residues. In DNA form, the CDR3 reads TGTGCCAGCAGCCCCGGGACAGATCTATACTTC. Protein product: CASSPGTDLYF. Complete variable domain (other parts from reference TRBV9 and TRBJ2-7): DSGVTQTPKHLITATGQRVTLRCSPRSGDLSVYWYQQSLDQGLQFLIQYYNGEERAKGNILERFSAQQFPDLHSELNLSSLELGDSALYFCASSPGTDLYFGPGTRLTVT.

The gene calls are TRBV9 and TRBJ1-1, with 7 bases lining up with TRBD1. V lost 0 bases, J lost 3 bases, and 8 bases stayed unmatched. The CDR3 has 16 amino acids. Germline-derived CDR1 and CDR2 are SGDLS and YYNGEE. The CDR3 reads CASSVGDRVTHTEAFF. The CDR3 coding sequence is TGTGCCAGCAGCGTAGGAGACAGGGTTACGCACACTGAAGCTTTCTTT.

The chain combines TRBV27 with TRBJ2-2; D unresolved. Trimming removed 3 bases from V and 5 bases from J, with 10 bases in between. The CDR3 runs 14 residues. Per the germline V gene, CDR1 is MNHEY and CDR2 is SMNVEV (reference sequence). CDR3 sequence reads: CASSFIGETGELFF. The CDR3 coding sequence is TGTGCCAGCAGTTTTATTGGAGAAACCGGGGAGCTGTTTTTT.

The DNA of the CDR3 is TGTGCCAGCAGTTGGACAGTGACCCAGTACTTC. Translation gives CASSWTVTQYF. The rearrangement links TRBV11-2 to TRBJ2-5, with a possible D match to TRBD1 (6 bases). The CDR3 is 11 amino acids. Germline V lookup: CDR1 SGHAT, CDR2 FQNNGV. V gave up 6 bases and J gave up 7 bases, with 9 bases separating them.

The V gene is TRBV25-1, the J gene TRBJ2-1; 9 bases fit TRBD1. The CDR3 totals 18 residues. The ends lost 6 bases at V and 2 bases at J; junction bases unmatched: 14. Germline loops: CDR1 MGHDK, CDR2 SYGVNS. The CDR3 bases are TGTGCCAGCAGCTGGGGACAGGGATTTTCGGGCACCTACAATGAGCAGTTCTTC. Encoded protein: CASSWGQGFSGTYNEQFF.

This clone was recorded a few times. This sample includes further DNA sequences coding for the same CDR3. The gene calls are TRBV27 and TRBJ2-1; D possibly corresponds to TRBD2 (6 bases). This CDR3 comprises 14 residues. The V gene lost 5 bases and the J gene lost 5 bases, with 13 bases spanning the gap. Germline CDR1 and CDR2: MNHEY and SMNVEV (reference sequence). CDR3: CASSLVGGNNEQFF. The CDR3 DNA reads TGTGCCAGCAGTCTAGTGGGGGGAAACAATGAGCAGTTCTTC.

The CDR3 loop reads CASSQDGGTIYEQYF. As DNA, the CDR3 is TGCGCCAGCAGCCAAGATGGGGGTACAATCTACGAGCAGTACTTC. The chain uses TRBV4-1 and TRBJ2-7; D tentatively fits TRBD1 or TRBD2 (5 bases each). Deletions cut 0 bases from V and 3 bases from J, with 12 bases between. The CDR3 has 15 residues. Germline V lookup: CDR1 MGHRA, CDR2 YSYEKL.

CDR3 nucleotides: TGTGCCAGCATCCCGGGGGTGAACACTGAAGCTTTCTTT. Amino acids: CASIPGVNTEAFF. The chain couples TRBV6-5 to TRBJ1-1, with D possibly matching TRBD1 (5 bases). V was shortened by 7 bases and J by 0 bases, with 9 bases between the two germline ends. This CDR3 is built from 13 residues. The germline V gene has CDR1 MNHEY and CDR2 SVGAGI.

The genes are TRBV5-6 and TRBJ2-7, with 8 bases identical to TRBD1. In germline, CDR1 is SGHDT, CDR2 YYEEEE. After removal of 0 bases from V and 3 bases from J, the junction contained 2 bases not matched to a gene. The length of the CDR3 is 14 residues. The CDR3 nucleotides are TGTGCCAGCAGCTTGGTACAGGGGGGCTACGAGCAGTACTTC. Translated, it gives CASSLVQGGYEQYF.

The rearrangement joins TRBV4-3 to TRBJ2-1, with a weak D call TRBD2 (7 bases). The CDR3 length is 14 residues. V lost 4 bases and J 12 bases, leaving 19 bases between the germline ends. Per the germline V gene, CDR1 is LGHNA and CDR2 is YSLEER. The CDR3: CASSPLEGLQGQFF. The CDR3 DNA is TGCGCCAGCAGCCCGTTGGAGGGACTACAGGGGCAGTTCTTC.

On this clone itself: In this CDR3 the conserved last residue, phenylalanine or tryptophan, is missing, so a read error is likely. V and J are TRBV19 and TRBJ1-6, with D possibly being TRBD1 (5 bases). Trimming left V 1 base short and J 8 bases short, with 9 bases between. This CDR3 comprises 14 residues. Germline CDR1 LNHDA, CDR2 SQIVND (reference sequence). CDR3: CASSIGGSDSPLHL. CDR3 nucleotides: TGTGCCAGTAGTATAGGGGGGTCGGATTCACCCCTCCACCTT.

There are a few counts of this clone. The chain couples TRBV2 to TRBJ1-1, with D unclear. This CDR3 is built from 14 residues. Germline CDR1 reads SNHLY; CDR2 reads FYNNEI. Trimming cost V 5 bases and J 5 bases, with 15 bases left between them. CDR3 region: CASSLSYGGTEAFF. CDR3 coding DNA: TGTGCCAGCAGTTTGTCTTATGGCGGGACTGAAGCTTTCTTT.

J is TRBJ1-5 and V is TRBV5-6; TRBD1 matches 9 bases. The CDR3 has 18 amino acids. The V gene's germline CDR1 is SGHDT and CDR2 YYEEEE. V lost 4 bases to trimming and J lost 1 base; unmatched junction nucleotides: 12. The CDR3 protein is CASSLTGGKRWSNQPQHF. In DNA form, the CDR3 reads TGTGCCAGCAGCCTTACAGGGGGCAAGCGGTGGAGCAATCAGCCCCAGCATTTT.

In its sample, this clone was seen once. The V gene is TRBV7-9, the J gene TRBJ1-4; 9 bases match TRBD1. V shed 4 bases, J shed 5 bases, and the junction held 8 bases outside the gene matches. This CDR3 has 16 amino acids. CDR1 SEHNR and CDR2 FQNEAQ come from the germline V gene (reference sequence). CDR3 loop: CASSSRGDRENEKLFF. DNA for the CDR3: TGTGCCAGCAGCTCCAGGGGGGACAGGGAGAATGAAAAACTGTTTTTT.

The rearrangement joins TRBV19 to TRBJ1-1; D possibly corresponds to TRBD1 (6 bases). Trimming shortened V by 3 bases and J by 6 bases, and 20 bases separated the two germline ends. CDR3 length: 16 residues. Germline CDR1 is LNHDA and CDR2 is SQIVND (reference sequence). As DNA, the CDR3 is TGTGCCAGTAGTATTCAAAGGGGGGCCGGTTTGGCTGAAGCTTTCTTT. Its translation is CASSIQRGAGLAEAFF.